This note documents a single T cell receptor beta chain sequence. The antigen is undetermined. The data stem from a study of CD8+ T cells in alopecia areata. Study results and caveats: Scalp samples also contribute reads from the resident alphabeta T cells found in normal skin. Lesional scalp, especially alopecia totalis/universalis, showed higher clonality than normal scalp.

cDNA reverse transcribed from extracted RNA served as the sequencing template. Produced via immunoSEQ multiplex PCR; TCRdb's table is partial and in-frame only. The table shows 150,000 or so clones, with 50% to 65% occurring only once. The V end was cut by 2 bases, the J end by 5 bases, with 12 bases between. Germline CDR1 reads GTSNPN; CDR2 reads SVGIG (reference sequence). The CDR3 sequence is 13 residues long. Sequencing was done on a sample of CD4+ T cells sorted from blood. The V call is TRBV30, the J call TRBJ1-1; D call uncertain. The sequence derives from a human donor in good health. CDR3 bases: TGTGCCTGGAGTCCACTGGTCCGGACTGAAGCTTTCTTT. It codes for CAWSPLVRTEAFF.